This TCR beta chain was captured in a study of CD8 T cell repertoires and HIV-1 epitope variants. Study details: Equal numbers of autologous T cell-negative cells presented antigen to enriched T cells. The study's findings and limits: No clonotypes responded to the TAALDMSHF plasma variant; five or six recognized KF9, one HW9.

V was cut by 4 bases and J by 0 bases, with 13 bases left in between. CDR1 is SNHLY and CDR2 is FYNNEI in the germline V gene. This CDR3 comprises 15 residues. This table comes from immunoSEQ multiplex PCR, and its TCRdb copy is limited to in-frame clones, with some not included. Among several thousand clones, around two thirds were seen once, and the ten largest hold approximately 45%. This clone was counted only a few times. Its antigen is unknown. This chain links TRBV2 with TRBJ2-7; D might be TRBD2 (7 bases). The sequence was obtained from a male donor with HIV. Sequencing was done on a sample of cultured CD8+ T cells derived from PBMCs. The CDR3 sequence is CASSVGGGLSYEQYF. Written as DNA, the CDR3 is TGTGCCAGCAGTGTGGGCGGGGGCCTCTCCTACGAGCAGTACTTC.